What follows describes a single TCR beta chain. Germline V CDR1 and CDR2: SGHAT, FQNNGV. The V gene lost 5 bases and the J gene lost 5 bases, with 9 bases spanning the gap. The CDR3 is 13 amino acids. Profiling relied on immunoSEQ multiplex PCR, and the TCRdb table lists in-frame clones only, not all of them. The sample has about 330,000 clones, 80% to 90% seen once. The entry originates in a study of blood T cell repertoires in COVID-19. Whole-study context: The study drew acute and convalescent COVID-19 samples from the United States, Italy and Spain.

All enrollees were about 18 to 89 years old and from about 25 US areas. Cohort 3 donors counted as recovered after two negative PCRs, clearance, or resolved symptoms. The TCR originated in a woman in her 30s who had recovered from COVID-19. The chain links TRBV11-2 to TRBJ1-4; D not resolved. The sequencing sample was made of PBMCs or T cells enriched from blood (not recorded which). Here the CDR3 DNA reads TGTGCCAGCAGCCCAGATTTCAATGAAAAACTGTTTTTT. Protein sequence: CASSPDFNEKLFF.